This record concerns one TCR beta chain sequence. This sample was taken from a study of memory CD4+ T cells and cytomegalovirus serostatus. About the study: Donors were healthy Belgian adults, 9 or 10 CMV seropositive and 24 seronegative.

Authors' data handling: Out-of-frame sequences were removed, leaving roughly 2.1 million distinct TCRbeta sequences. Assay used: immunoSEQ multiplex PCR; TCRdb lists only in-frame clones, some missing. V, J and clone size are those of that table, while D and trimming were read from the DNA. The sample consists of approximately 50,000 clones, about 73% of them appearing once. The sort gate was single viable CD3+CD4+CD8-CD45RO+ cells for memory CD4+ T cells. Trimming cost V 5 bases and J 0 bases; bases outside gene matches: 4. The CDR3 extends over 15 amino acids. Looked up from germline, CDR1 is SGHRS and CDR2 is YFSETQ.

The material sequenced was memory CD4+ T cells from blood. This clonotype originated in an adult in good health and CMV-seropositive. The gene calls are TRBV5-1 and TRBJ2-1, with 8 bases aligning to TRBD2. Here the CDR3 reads CASSPSGSSYNEQFF. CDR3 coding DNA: TGCGCCAGCAGTCCCAGCGGGAGCTCCTACAATGAGCAGTTCTTC.